Ten or more counts support the clone carrying this T cell receptor (beta chain). The antigen is unknown. This record comes from a study of T cells in Graves' hyperthyroidism and ophthalmopathy. Study results and caveats: Blood also contained most expanded thyroid clonotypes above 0.001.

There were TCR beta CDR3 regions amplified from RNA transcripts. HTBI primers were employed in a first-round RT-PCR of the TCR CDR3. Each CDR3 protein is one row after TCRdb ran MiXCR on the multiplex PCR reads. The sample contains about 400,000 distinct CDR3 sequences, around a sixth of which appear only once. Uncontrolled infection, other autoimmune disease, pregnancy or lactation disqualified patients from enrolment. Sequences were obtained from blood. The sequence was obtained from a woman between 18 and 30 years old with Graves' hyperthyroidism.

As DNA, the CDR3 is TGCAGTGCTAGTGTTTCACAGACGAACTATGGCTACACCTTC. Amino acids: CSASVSQTNYGYTF. The rearrangement uses TRBV20-1 and TRBJ1-2; D not certain. The ends were cut back, 3 bases at V and 2 bases at J, with 13 bases in the middle. Germline V gene data show CDR1 as DFQATT and CDR2 as SNEGSKA (reference sequence). The CDR3 is 14 residues long.